This T cell receptor beta chain was captured in a study of Graves' ophthalmopathy and Graves' hyperthyroidism. Overall study context: Blood was drawn at initial diagnosis, before any treatment.

Enrollment excluded any patients with other autoimmune diseases, uncontrolled infections, pregnancy or lactation. The study's findings and limits: Detection in blood was also observed for most expanded thyroid clonotypes above 0.001 frequency. Sensitivity reached 87.88% and specificity roughly 82% for a 13-signature model separating ophthalmopathy from stable hyperthyroidism.

From RNA, the CDR3 regions of TCR beta chains were amplified and sequenced. An opening RT-PCR round employed HTBI primers and preceded a second-round multiplex PCR. TCRdb re-derived calls from the multiplex PCR reads in MiXCR, one entry per CDR3 protein. The sample records some 400,000 distinct CDR3 sequences, about 18% being singletons. Comment on this clonotype: No antigen is known for it.

V lost 5 bases, J lost 2 bases, and 15 bases lay in between. This CDR3 is built from 16 residues. Germline assignment: CDR1 SGHAT and CDR2 FQNNGV. Sequencing was performed on peripheral blood. This chain links TRBV11-2 with TRBJ2-2; D is perhaps TRBD1 (5 bases). This clonotype originated in a woman in her late teens or twenties with Graves' ophthalmopathy. CDR3: CASSRRQFLNTGELFF. The CDR3 nucleotides are TGTGCCAGCAGCCGACGACAGTTCCTAAACACCGGGGAGCTGTTTTTT.